A selection of T cell receptor beta chains follows, all from one sample in a study of beta chain features in type 1 diabetes. The table came from immunoSEQ multiplex PCR; TCRdb's copy has only in-frame clones and leaves some out. Here the sample spans fewer than 650,000 clones, 15% being singletons. The sequenced sample consisted of naive CD4+ T cells from blood. These TCRs come from a man aged 18 to 30 in good health. The CDR3 runs from the conserved cysteine through the conserved F or W. D genes are given only for firm matches. Only part of the rows carry a size: once, few, many, or a class if the clone is expanded.

TGTGCCAGCTCACCACCGGCAGGCCGAAGTCCCGGGGAGCTGTTTTTT	CASSPPAGRSPGELFF	.	few	16	TRBV18	TRBJ2-2
TGTGCCAGCAGCTTATTTTTCGGGGTCTCTGGAAACACCATATATTTT	CASSLFFGVSGNTIYF	.	few	16	TRBV7-6	TRBJ1-3
TGTGCCAGCAGTCGAGACCTGGGGGAGAACACCGGGGAGCTGTTTTTT	CASSRDLGENTGELFF	.	.	16	TRBV27	TRBJ2-2
TGTGCCTGGAGTGTCTCGAGGACTAGCAGCACAGATACGCAGTATTTT	CAWSVSRTSSTDTQYF	TRBD2	.	16	TRBV30	TRBJ2-3
TGTGCCAGCAGACCTGACTCTCGTAGCTCCTACGAGCAGTACTTC	CASRPDSRSSYEQYF	.	.	15	TRBV5-4	TRBJ2-7
TGTGCCAGCAGTCCAGACAGGAGCAATCAGCCCCAGCATTTT	CASSPDRSNQPQHF	.	.	14	TRBV27	TRBJ1-5
TGTGCCAGCAGCCCAGGGGGGACTAGGACAGATACGCAGTATTTT	CASSPGGTRTDTQYF	.	.	15	TRBV9	TRBJ2-3
TGTGCCAGCAGCGGACCCTCTTCGGGGGGAGGATACAATGAGCAGTTCTTC	CASSGPSSGGGYNEQFF	TRBD2	.	17	TRBV11-1	TRBJ2-1
TGCGCCAGCAGCTTCCCAGCGAGGCGAGATACGCAGTATTTT	CASSFPARRDTQYF	.	few	14	TRBV4-1	TRBJ2-3
TGTGCCAGCAGGAGAGTAGGGGGGTCCTACAATGAGCAGTTCTTC	CASRRVGGSYNEQFF	.	few	15	TRBV11-2	TRBJ2-1
TGTGCCACCAGCATCGGCGGGAGGGGCACAGATACGCAGTATTTT	CATSIGGRGTDTQYF	TRBD2	.	15	TRBV15	TRBJ2-3
TGTGCCACCAGCGGGCCTACCGGGACAGGGTACGTTAAGAACACTGAAGCTTTCTTT	CATSGPTGTGYVKNTEAFF	TRBD1	.	19	TRBV15	TRBJ1-1
TGTGCCAGCCGGGACAGGGGTAACAATGAGCAGTTCTTC	CASRDRGNNEQFF	TRBD1	.	13	TRBV27	TRBJ2-1
TGTGCCAGCAGTGCAAATTACGAGCAGTACTTC	CASSANYEQYF	.	few	11	TRBV2	TRBJ2-7
TGTGCCAGCAGCTTTGGGCAGGGCTATGGCTACACCTTC	CASSFGQGYGYTF	.	.	13	TRBV7-2	TRBJ1-2
TGTGCCAGCAACCCATTTCTTGGACAGGGTGGAGAGACCCAGTACTTC	CASNPFLGQGGETQYF	TRBD1	few	16	TRBV5-4	TRBJ2-5
TGTGCCAGCTCACCTGACAGGGTTAGCACAGATACGCAGTATTTT	CASSPDRVSTDTQYF	TRBD1	.	15	TRBV18	TRBJ2-3
TGTGCCAGCAGCTTATCGTCAGGGGTCTATGGCTACACCTTC	CASSLSSGVYGYTF	.	few	14	TRBV7-8	TRBJ1-2
TGTGCCTGGAGGAACCGGGACAGCGCTAACTATGGCTACACCTTC	CAWRNRDSANYGYTF	TRBD1	few	15	TRBV30	TRBJ1-2
TGCGCCAGCAGCCAAGAGGGCGGGAGGGCAGGAGATACGCAGTATTTT	CASSQEGGRAGDTQYF	TRBD2	few	16	TRBV4-1	TRBJ2-3
TGTGCCAGCAGAACTCCCCGAGGGGGGGCAGATACGCAGTATTTT	CASRTPRGGADTQYF	.	.	15	TRBV27	TRBJ2-3
TGTGCCACCAGCAGTAGGACAGGTCTACATGAGCAGTACTTC	CATSSRTGLHEQYF	TRBD1	.	14	TRBV15	TRBJ2-7
TGCGCCAGCAGCACGCCGGGTCCTTTATACTACGAGCAGTACTTC	CASSTPGPLYYEQYF	.	few	15	TRBV5-1	TRBJ2-7
TGCACCATAGGACAGTTCCAAGAGACCCAGTACTTC	CTIGQFQETQYF	.	.	12	TRBV29-1	TRBJ2-5
TGTGCCAGCAGCTTGCGGTACGAGCAGTACTTC	CASSLRYEQYF	.	.	11	TRBV5-6	TRBJ2-7
TGTGCCAGCAGCCGCGGACGGTCCACTGAAGCTTTCTTT	CASSRGRSTEAFF	.	few	13	TRBV14	TRBJ1-1
TGTGCCAGCAGTTTAGGGACGGACTATCAGCCCCAGCATTTT	CASSLGTDYQPQHF	.	.	14	TRBV28	TRBJ1-5
TGCGCCAGCAGCCAAGATTTCAACAGGGTGGAGACCCAGTACTTC	CASSQDFNRVETQYF	.	.	15	TRBV4-1	TRBJ2-5
TGTGCCAGCAGTTTTCTGCTAGCGAAAGTCTCAGGGCAGTACTTC	CASSFLLAKVSGQYF	.	few	15	TRBV28	TRBJ2-7
TGCGCCAGCAGCTCGTACCCTAGGAGTTACGGGGATGAGCAGTTCTTC	CASSSYPRSYGDEQFF	.	.	16	TRBV5-1	TRBJ2-1
TGTGCCAGTAGTCAAACCCTACCGCAAAACATTCAGTACTTC	CASSQTLPQNIQYF	.	once	14	TRBV19	TRBJ2-4
TGCGCCAGCAGCTTGGGGAGCGGGGCAGCCTACAATGAGCAGTTCTTC	CASSLGSGAAYNEQFF	TRBD2	few	16	TRBV5-1	TRBJ2-1
TGTGCCAGCAGTCTCGGACAGGGAGCTGGGTATGGCTACACCTTC	CASSLGQGAGYGYTF	TRBD1	few	15	TRBV28	TRBJ1-2
TGTGCCAGCAGGACAGGGATTAGCACAGATACGCAGTATTTT	CASRTGISTDTQYF	TRBD1	few	14	TRBV9	TRBJ2-3
TGTGCCAGCAGCTTCTGGGCACGGGCCGGGGATACGCAGTATTTT	CASSFWARAGDTQYF	.	.	15	TRBV11-2	TRBJ2-3